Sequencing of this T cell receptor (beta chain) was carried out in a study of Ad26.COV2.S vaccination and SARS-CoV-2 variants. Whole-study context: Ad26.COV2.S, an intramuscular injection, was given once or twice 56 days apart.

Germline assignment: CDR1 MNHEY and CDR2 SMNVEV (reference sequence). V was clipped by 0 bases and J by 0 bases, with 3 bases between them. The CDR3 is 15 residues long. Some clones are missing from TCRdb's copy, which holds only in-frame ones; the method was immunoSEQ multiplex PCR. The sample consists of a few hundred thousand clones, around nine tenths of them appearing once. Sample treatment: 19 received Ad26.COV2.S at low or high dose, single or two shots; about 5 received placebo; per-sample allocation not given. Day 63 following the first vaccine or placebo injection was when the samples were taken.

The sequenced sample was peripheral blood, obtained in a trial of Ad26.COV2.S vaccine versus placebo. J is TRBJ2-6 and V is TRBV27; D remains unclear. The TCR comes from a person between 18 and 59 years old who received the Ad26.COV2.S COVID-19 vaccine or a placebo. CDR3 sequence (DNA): TGTGCCAGCAGTTTATCCGGCTCTGGGGCCAACGTCCTGACTTTC. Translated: CASSLSGSGANVLTF.